The TCR beta chain under discussion was sequenced for a study of control samples from healthy donors and cancer patients. Here immunoSEQ multiplex PCR was the method, and the copy in TCRdb shows in-frame clones only, minus some. This table has some 150,000 clones, around 94% appearing once. The germline V gene has CDR1 SGHDN and CDR2 FVKESK. The CDR3 covers 14 residues. The junction had 5 bases not matched to a gene; V was cut back by 0 bases and J by 8 bases. The sequence came from a man aged 40-49 years in good health. Sequencing was carried out using blood. The chain carries TRBV14 and TRBJ1-2, with TRBD1 identical over 8 bases. In DNA, the CDR3 is TGTGCCAGCAGCCAAGAGAACAGGGGGAACGGCTACACCTTC. Translation: CASSQENRGNGYTF.